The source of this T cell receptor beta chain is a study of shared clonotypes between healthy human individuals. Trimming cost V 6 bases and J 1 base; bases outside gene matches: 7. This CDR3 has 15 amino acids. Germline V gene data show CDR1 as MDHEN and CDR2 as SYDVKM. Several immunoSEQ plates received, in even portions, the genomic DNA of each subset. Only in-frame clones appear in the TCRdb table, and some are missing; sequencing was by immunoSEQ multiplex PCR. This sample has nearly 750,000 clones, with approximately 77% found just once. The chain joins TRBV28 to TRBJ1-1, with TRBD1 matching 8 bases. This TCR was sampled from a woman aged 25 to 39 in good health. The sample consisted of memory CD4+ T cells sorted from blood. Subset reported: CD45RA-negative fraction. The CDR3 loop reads CASSTGDRRNTEAFF. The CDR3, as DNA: TGTGCCAGCAGCACTGGGGACAGGAGGAACACTGAAGCTTTCTTT.